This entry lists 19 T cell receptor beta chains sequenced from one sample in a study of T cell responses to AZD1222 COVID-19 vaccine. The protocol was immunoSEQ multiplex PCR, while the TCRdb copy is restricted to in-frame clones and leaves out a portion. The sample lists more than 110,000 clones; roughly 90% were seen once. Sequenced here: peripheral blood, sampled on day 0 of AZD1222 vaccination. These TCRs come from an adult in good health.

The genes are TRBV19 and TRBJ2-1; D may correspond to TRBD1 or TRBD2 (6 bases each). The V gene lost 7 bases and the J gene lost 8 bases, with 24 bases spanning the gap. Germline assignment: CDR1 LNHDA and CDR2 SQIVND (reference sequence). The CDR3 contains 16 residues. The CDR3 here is CASTGNRAKRGDEQFF. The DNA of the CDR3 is TGTGCCAGTACCGGGAACAGGGCGAAAAGGGGGGATGAGCAGTTCTTC.

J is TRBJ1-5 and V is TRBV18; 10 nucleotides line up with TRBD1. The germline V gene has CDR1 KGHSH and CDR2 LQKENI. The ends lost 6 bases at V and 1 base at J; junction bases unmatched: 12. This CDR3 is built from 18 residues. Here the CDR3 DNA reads TGTGCCAGCTCCCGGACCCCGGGGGACAGGGGAAGCAATCAGCCCCAGCATTTT. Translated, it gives CASSRTPGDRGSNQPQHF.

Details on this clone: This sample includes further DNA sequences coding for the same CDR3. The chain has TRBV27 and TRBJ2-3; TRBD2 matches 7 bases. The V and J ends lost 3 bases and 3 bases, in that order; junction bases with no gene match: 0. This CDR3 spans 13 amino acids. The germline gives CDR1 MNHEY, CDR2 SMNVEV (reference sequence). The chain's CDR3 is CASSLGGTDTQYF. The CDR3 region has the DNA TGTGCCAGCAGTTTGGGGGGGACAGATACGCAGTATTTT.

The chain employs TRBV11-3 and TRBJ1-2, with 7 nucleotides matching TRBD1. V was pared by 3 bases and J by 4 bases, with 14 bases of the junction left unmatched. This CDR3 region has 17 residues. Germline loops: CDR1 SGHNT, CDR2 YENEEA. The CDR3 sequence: CASSFFADRPSRYGYTF. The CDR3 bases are TGTGCCAGCAGCTTTTTCGCGGACAGGCCCTCACGCTATGGCTACACCTTC.

The CDR3 spells CSVEVRGAGNYGYTF. CDR3 DNA sequence: TGCAGCGTTGAAGTTAGGGGGGCTGGGAACTATGGCTACACCTTC. V gene TRBV29-1 combines with J gene TRBJ1-2; D might be TRBD1 (6 bases). CDR3 length equals 15 residues. Germline CDR1 and CDR2: SQVTM and ANQGSEA. V dropped 1 base and J dropped 2 bases, with 14 bases sitting between them.

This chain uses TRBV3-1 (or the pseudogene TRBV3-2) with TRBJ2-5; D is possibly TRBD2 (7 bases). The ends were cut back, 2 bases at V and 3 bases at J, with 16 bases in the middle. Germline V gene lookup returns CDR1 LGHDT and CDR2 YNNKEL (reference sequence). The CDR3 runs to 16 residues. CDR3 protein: CASSQLQGGSEETQYF. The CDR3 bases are TGTGCCAGCAGCCAATTACAGGGAGGGTCGGAAGAGACCCAGTACTTC.

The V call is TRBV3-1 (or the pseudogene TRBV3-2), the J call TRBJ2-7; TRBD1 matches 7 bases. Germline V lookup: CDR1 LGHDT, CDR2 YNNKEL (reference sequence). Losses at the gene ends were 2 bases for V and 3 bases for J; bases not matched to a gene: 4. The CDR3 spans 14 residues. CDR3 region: CASSQRGPGYEQYF. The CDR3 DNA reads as TGTGCCAGCAGCCAAAGGGGGCCCGGCTACGAGCAGTACTTC.

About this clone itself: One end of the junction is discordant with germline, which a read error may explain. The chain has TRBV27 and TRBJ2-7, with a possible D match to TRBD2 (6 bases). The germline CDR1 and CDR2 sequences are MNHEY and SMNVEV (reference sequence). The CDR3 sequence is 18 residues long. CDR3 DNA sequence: TGTGCCAGCAGTTTGGAGGGGCAGTACGGCAGTCCCCTACGAGCAGTACTCTTC. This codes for CASSLEGQYGSPLRAVLF.

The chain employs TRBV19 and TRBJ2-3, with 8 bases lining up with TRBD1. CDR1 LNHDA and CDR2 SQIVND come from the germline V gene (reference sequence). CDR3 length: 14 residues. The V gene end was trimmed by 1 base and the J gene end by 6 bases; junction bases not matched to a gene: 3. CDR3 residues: CASSIGTGPDTQYF. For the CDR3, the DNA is TGTGCCAGTAGTATAGGGACAGGGCCTGATACGCAGTATTTT.

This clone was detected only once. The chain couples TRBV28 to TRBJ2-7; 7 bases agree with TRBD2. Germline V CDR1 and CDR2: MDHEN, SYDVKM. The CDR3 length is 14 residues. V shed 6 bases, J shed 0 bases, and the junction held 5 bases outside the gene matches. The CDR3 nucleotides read TGTGCCAGCAGGATAGCGGGTGACTCCTACGAGCAGTACTTC. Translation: CASRIAGDSYEQYF.

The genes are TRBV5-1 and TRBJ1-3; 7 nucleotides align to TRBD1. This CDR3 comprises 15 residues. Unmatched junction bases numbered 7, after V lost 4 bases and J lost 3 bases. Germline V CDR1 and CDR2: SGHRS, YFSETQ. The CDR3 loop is CASSIDRQGGNTIYF. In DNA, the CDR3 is TGCGCCAGCAGCATCGACAGACAGGGTGGAAACACCATATATTTT. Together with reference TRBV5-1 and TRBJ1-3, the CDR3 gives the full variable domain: KAGVTQTPRYLIKTRGQQVTLSCSPISGHRSVSWYQQTPGQGLQFLFEYFSETQRNKGNFPGRFSGRQFSNSRSEMNVSTLELGDSALYLCASSIDRQGGNTIYFGEGSWLTVV.

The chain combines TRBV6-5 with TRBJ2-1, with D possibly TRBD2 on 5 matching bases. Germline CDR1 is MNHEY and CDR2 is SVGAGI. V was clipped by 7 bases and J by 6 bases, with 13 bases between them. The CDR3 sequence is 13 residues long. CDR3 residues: CASKGAAPNEQFF. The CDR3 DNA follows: TGTGCCAGCAAGGGAGCGGCGCCCAATGAGCAGTTCTTC.

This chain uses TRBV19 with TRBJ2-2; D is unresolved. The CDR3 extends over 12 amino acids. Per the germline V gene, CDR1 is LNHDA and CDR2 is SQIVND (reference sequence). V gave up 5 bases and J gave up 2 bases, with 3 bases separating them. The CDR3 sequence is CASSLNTGELFF. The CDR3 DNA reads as TGTGCCAGTAGTCTAAACACCGGGGAGCTGTTTTTT.

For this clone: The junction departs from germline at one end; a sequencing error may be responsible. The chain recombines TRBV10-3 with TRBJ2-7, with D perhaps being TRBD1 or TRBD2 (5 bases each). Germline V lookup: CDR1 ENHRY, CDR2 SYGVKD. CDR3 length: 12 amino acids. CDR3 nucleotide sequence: TGTGCCATCAGTGAGTCCGGCGACAAGGGACGGTTC. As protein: CAISESGDKGRF.

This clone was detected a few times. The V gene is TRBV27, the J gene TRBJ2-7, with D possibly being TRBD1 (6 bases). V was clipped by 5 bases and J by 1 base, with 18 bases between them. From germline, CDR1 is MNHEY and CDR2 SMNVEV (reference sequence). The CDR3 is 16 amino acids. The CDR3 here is CASSTSTGILSYEQYF. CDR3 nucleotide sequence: TGTGCCAGCAGTACATCTACAGGGATTCTATCCTACGAGCAGTACTTC.

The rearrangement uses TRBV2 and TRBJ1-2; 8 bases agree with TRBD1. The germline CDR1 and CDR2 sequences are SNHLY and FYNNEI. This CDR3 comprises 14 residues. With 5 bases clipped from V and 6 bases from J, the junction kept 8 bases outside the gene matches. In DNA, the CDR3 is TGTGCCAGCAGTTATTATGACAGGGGAAATGGCTACACCTTC. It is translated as CASSYYDRGNGYTF. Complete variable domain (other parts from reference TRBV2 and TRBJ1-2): EPEVTQTPSHQVTQMGQEVILRCVPISNHLYFYWYRQILGQKVEFLVSFYNNEISEKSEIFDDQFSVERPDGSNFTLKIRSTKLEDSAMYFCASSYYDRGNGYTFGSGTRLTVV.

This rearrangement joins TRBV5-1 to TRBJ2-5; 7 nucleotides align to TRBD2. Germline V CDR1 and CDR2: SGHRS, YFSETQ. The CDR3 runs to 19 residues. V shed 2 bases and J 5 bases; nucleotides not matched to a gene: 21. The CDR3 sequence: CASSFLSFGAGESKETQYF. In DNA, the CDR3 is TGCGCCAGCAGCTTCCTCTCTTTCGGGGCGGGGGAAAGCAAGGAGACCCAGTACTTC. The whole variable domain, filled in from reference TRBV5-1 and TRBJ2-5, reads KAGVTQTPRYLIKTRGQQVTLSCSPISGHRSVSWYQQTPGQGLQFLFEYFSETQRNKGNFPGRFSGRQFSNSRSEMNVSTLELGDSALYLCASSFLSFGAGESKETQYFGPGTRLLVL.

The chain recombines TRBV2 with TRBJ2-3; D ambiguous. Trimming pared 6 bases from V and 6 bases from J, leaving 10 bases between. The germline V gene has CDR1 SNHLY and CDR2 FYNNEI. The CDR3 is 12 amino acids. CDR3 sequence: CASSYLRDTQYF. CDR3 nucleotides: TGTGCCAGCAGCTACCTCAGGGATACGCAGTATTTT.

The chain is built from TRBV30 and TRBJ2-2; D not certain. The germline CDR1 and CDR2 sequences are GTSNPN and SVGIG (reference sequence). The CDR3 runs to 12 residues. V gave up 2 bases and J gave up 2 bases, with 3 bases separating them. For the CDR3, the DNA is TGTGCCTGGAGTTATAACACCGGGGAGCTGTTTTTT. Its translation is CAWSYNTGELFF.